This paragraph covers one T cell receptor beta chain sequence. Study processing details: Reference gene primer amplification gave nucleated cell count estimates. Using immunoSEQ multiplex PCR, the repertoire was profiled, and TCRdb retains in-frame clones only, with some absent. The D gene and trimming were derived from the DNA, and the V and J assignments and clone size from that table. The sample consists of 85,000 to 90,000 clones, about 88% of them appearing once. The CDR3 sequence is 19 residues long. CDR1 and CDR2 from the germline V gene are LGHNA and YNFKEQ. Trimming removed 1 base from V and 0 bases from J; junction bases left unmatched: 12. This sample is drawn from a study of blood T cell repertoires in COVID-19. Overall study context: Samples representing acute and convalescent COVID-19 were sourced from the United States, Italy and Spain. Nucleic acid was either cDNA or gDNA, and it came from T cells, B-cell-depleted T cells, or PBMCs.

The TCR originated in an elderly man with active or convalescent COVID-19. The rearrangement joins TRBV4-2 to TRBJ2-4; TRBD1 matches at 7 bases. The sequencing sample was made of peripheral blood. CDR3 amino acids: CASSQGGIGTELAKNIQYF. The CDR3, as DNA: TGTGCCAGCAGCCAAGGGGGAATCGGGACAGAGTTAGCCAAAAACATTCAGTACTTC.